The table lists the clone carrying this T cell receptor (beta chain) with a few counts. The CDR3 length is 17 residues. Germline V gene sequence: CDR1 GTSNPN, CDR2 SVGIG (reference sequence). V dropped 3 bases and J dropped 8; count of bases not matched to a gene: 21. The sample comes from a study of blood T cell repertoires in COVID-19. The overall study: Spain, Italy and the United States supplied samples that represented acute and convalescent COVID-19. PBMCs, B-cell-depleted T cells, or T cells provided the cDNA or gDNA that made up the material.

Methods used by the authors: Researchers report that nucleated cell counts were estimated from reference gene primer amplification. Profiled with immunoSEQ multiplex PCR; TCRdb holds only in-frame clones, not every one. V and J calls and clone size are given by that table; D and trimming were obtained from the DNA. The sample holds around 140,000 clones, approximately 89% seen once. The TCR was taken from a man aged 60 to 75 with active or convalescent COVID-19. Sequences were obtained from peripheral blood. The V call is TRBV30, the J call TRBJ1-2; 7 bases are shared with TRBD1. The CDR3 nucleotides read TGTGCCTGGAGGGGACAGCGGATGGCCTCTGGAATGTGGGGCTACACCTTC. It yields the protein CAWRGQRMASGMWGYTF.